These 30 T cell receptor beta chains share one sample of origin, sequenced in a study of blood T cell repertoires in COVID-19. Sequenced by immunoSEQ multiplex PCR; TCRdb stores in-frame clones only, minus some. The table has under 200,000 clones, over 75% seen once. Sequenced material: peripheral blood. These receptors were collected from a woman aged 80 or over with acute or convalescent COVID-19.

DNA for the CDR3: TGTGCCAGCAGCCCGGGGCAGGCCGGGAGGGAGACCCAGTACTTC. Amino acid sequence: CASSPGQAGRETQYF. V and J are TRBV7-7 and TRBJ2-5; 7 positions agree with TRBD2. Germline V gene sequence: CDR1 SSHAT, CDR2 FNYEAQ (reference sequence). V was pared by 5 bases and J by 5 bases, with 11 bases of the junction left unmatched. The CDR3 has 15 amino acids. Together with reference TRBV7-7 and TRBJ2-5, the CDR3 gives the full variable domain: GAGVSQSPRYKVTKRGQDVTLRCDPISSHATLYWYQQALGQGPEFLTYFNYEAQPDKSGLPSDRFSAERPEGSISTLTIQRTEQRDSAMYRCASSPGQAGRETQYFGPGTRLLVL.

V usage is TRBV11-2 and J usage is TRBJ2-3; 10 bases agree with TRBD2. Trimming cost V 2 bases and J 6 bases; bases outside gene matches: 17. This CDR3 has 19 residues. CDR1 is SGHAT, CDR2 FQNNGV, per germline. The CDR3 nucleotides read TGTGCCAGCAGCTTATATACAGGGTCAAGCGGGGGGGCCCTTGATACGCAGTATTTT. Its protein product is CASSLYTGSSGGALDTQYF.

CDR3 sequence (DNA): TGTGCCAGCAGCCCGCCCCCGACAGTCTATGGCTACACCTTC. Translating gives CASSPPPTVYGYTF. This chain joins TRBV7-2 and TRBJ1-2; possible D gene TRBD1, 5 bases. CDR1 and CDR2 from the germline V gene are SGHTA and FQGNSA. The CDR3 runs to 14 residues. V gave up 5 bases and J gave up 4 bases, with 14 bases separating them.

The rearrangement joins TRBV3-1 (or the pseudogene TRBV3-2) to TRBJ2-3; TRBD2 agrees at 12 bases. The CDR3 runs 14 residues. CDR1 LGHDT and CDR2 YNNKEL come from the germline V gene (reference sequence). J gave up 5 bases and V 5 bases, and 2 bases lay outside the gene matches. CDR3 amino acids: CASSWGLAGDTQYF. The CDR3, as DNA: TGTGCCAGCAGCTGGGGACTAGCGGGAGATACGCAGTATTTT.

This clone was found once. The chain links TRBV11-2 to TRBJ2-5; D remains ambiguous. The CDR3 has 13 residues. Germline lookup yields CDR1 SGHAT and CDR2 FQNNGV. The V and J ends lost 0 bases and 4 bases respectively, with 6 bases between them. The CDR3 DNA reads as TGTGCCAGCAGCTTAGATCCGGGAGAGACCCAGTACTTC. Translated, it gives CASSLDPGETQYF.

Details on this clone: The identical CDR3 is also encoded by other nucleotide sequences in the sample. The rearrangement uses TRBV11-2 and TRBJ1-1; perhaps TRBD1 as D (6 bases). V lost 3 bases, J lost 2 bases, and 10 bases lay in between. CDR3 size: 14 residues. Germline-derived CDR1 and CDR2 are SGHAT and FQNNGV. CDR3 sequence reads: CASSFGRGNTEAFF. The CDR3 nucleotides are TGTGCCAGCAGCTTCGGCAGGGGCAACACTGAAGCTTTCTTT.

This clone has only one observation. J is TRBJ1-1 and V is TRBV7-2, with D maybe TRBD1 (6 bases). The CDR3 runs 14 residues. The ends were cut back, 1 base at V and 4 bases at J, with 10 bases in the middle. Per the germline V gene, CDR1 is SGHTA and CDR2 is FQGNSA. CDR3: CASSLGLRGTEAFF. The DNA of the CDR3 is TGTGCCAGCAGCTTAGGACTCAGGGGCACTGAAGCTTTCTTT. The entire variable domain, with the rest obtained from reference TRBV7-2 and TRBJ1-1, is as follows: GAGVSQSPSNKVTEKGKDVELRCDPISGHTALYWYRQSLGQGLEFLIYFQGNSAPDKSGLPSDRFSAERTGGSVSTLTIQRTQQEDSAVYLCASSLGLRGTEAFFGQGTRLTVV.

The chain uses TRBV3-1 (or the pseudogene TRBV3-2) and TRBJ1-4; D is undetermined. CDR1 and CDR2 (germline): LGHDT, YNNKEL (reference sequence). This CDR3 region has 18 residues. Trimming shortened V by 4 bases and J by 2 bases, and 20 bases separated the two germline ends. CDR3 amino acids: CASSRGSPKRRTNEKLFF. CDR3 nucleotide sequence: TGTGCCAGCAGCCGCGGGAGTCCTAAAAGGAGGACTAATGAAAAACTGTTTTTT.

This chain connects TRBV2 to TRBJ1-1; 8 bases match TRBD1. J gave up 2 bases and V 6 bases, and 5 bases lay outside the gene matches. Germline loops: CDR1 SNHLY, CDR2 FYNNEI. The CDR3 totals 14 residues. DNA for the CDR3: TGTGCCAGCAGACCAGGGGGCGGAAACACTGAAGCTTTCTTT. The encoded protein is CASRPGGGNTEAFF.

V is TRBV5-4 and J is TRBJ2-7; TRBD2 matches at 13 bases. The J segment lost 3 bases and the V segment lost 0 bases, leaving 3 bases of the junction unmatched. Germline CDR1 SGHNT, CDR2 YYREEE (reference sequence). There are 16 residues in the CDR3. The CDR3 nucleotides read TGTGCCAGCAGCTTGGGGGGACTAGCGGGGATCTACGAGCAGTACTTC. This codes for CASSLGGLAGIYEQYF.

V and J are TRBV7-2 and TRBJ2-1; weak D call: TRBD2 (5 bases). V was shortened by 5 bases and J by 4 bases, with 21 bases between the two germline ends. Germline V gene sequence: CDR1 SGHTA, CDR2 FQGNSA. The CDR3 spans 17 residues. The CDR3 here is CASSPPLGGELYNEQFF. DNA for the CDR3: TGTGCCAGCAGCCCACCTCTAGGAGGCGAATTGTACAATGAGCAGTTCTTC. The full variable domain, completed using reference TRBV7-2 and TRBJ2-1, is GAGVSQSPSNKVTEKGKDVELRCDPISGHTALYWYRQSLGQGLEFLIYFQGNSAPDKSGLPSDRFSAERTGGSVSTLTIQRTQQEDSAVYLCASSPPLGGELYNEQFFGPGTRLTVL.

The CDR3 here is CASRAGTGGRTNQHF. DNA of the CDR3: TGTGCCAGCAGGGCAGGGACAGGGGGCCGTACGAACCAGCATTTT. The chain uses TRBV6-1 and TRBJ1-5, with 12 bases aligning to TRBD1. Trimming took 6 bases from V and 12 from J; bases not matched to a gene: 12. Germline V gene lookup returns CDR1 MNHNS and CDR2 SASEGT. The CDR3 runs 15 residues.

A remark on this clone: This specimen includes other DNA sequences encoding the same CDR3. This chain links TRBV5-1 with TRBJ1-2, with a possible D match to TRBD1 (6 bases). CDR3 length equals 12 residues. V shed 1 base and J shed 8 bases, with 9 bases lying between them. The germline gives CDR1 SGHRS, CDR2 YFSETQ. CDR3 in DNA: TGCGCCAGCAGCTTGCAGGGGAACGGCTACACCTTC. Residues: CASSLQGNGYTF. Full variable domain (outside the CDR3, taken from reference TRBV5-1 and TRBJ1-2): KAGVTQTPRYLIKTRGQQVTLSCSPISGHRSVSWYQQTPGQGLQFLFEYFSETQRNKGNFPGRFSGRQFSNSRSEMNVSTLELGDSALYLCASSLQGNGYTFGSGTRLTVV.

The chain recombines TRBV5-6 with TRBJ1-5; D remains ambiguous. This CDR3 contains 16 residues. Trimming shortened V by 0 bases and J by 0 bases, and 10 bases separated the two germline ends. The germline V gene has CDR1 SGHDT and CDR2 YYEEEE. The CDR3 DNA reads TGTGCCAGCAGCTTGGCCGGCAGGAATAGCAATCAGCCCCAGCATTTT. Translation: CASSLAGRNSNQPQHF.

The V call is TRBV7-6, the J call TRBJ2-2, with TRBD1 identical over 9 bases. Germline V lookup: CDR1 SGHVS, CDR2 FNYEAQ. CDR3 size: 15 residues. Unmatched junction bases numbered 5, after V lost 5 bases and J lost 4 bases. The CDR3 spells CASSLQGATTGELFF. CDR3 DNA sequence: TGTGCCAGCAGCCTACAGGGGGCGACCACCGGGGAGCTGTTTTTT.

J is TRBJ2-5 and V is TRBV2, with TRBD2 as a possible D gene (6 bases). The ends were cut back, 6 bases at V and 2 bases at J, with 22 bases in the middle. The germline V gene encodes CDR1 SNHLY and CDR2 FYNNEI. The CDR3 has 17 amino acids. The CDR3 spells CASSGPFWGVGQETQYF. CDR3 sequence (DNA): TGTGCCAGCAGCGGACCGTTCTGGGGGGTCGGGCAAGAGACCCAGTACTTC.

This sequence joins TRBV20-1 and TRBJ2-5; 8 bases map to TRBD2. V gave up 5 bases and J gave up 5 bases; unmatched junction bases: 7. CDR1 is DFQATT and CDR2 is SNEGSKA in the germline V gene (reference sequence). The CDR3 loop spans 13 amino acids. The CDR3 reads CSAGGLAVETQYF. In nucleotides, the CDR3 is TGCAGTGCTGGTGGACTAGCAGTTGAGACCCAGTACTTC.

This sequence joins TRBV6-1 and TRBJ1-5, with 7 positions matching TRBD1. The CDR3 covers 18 residues. Germline loops: CDR1 MNHNS, CDR2 SASEGT. V was pared by 7 bases and J by 0 bases, with 15 bases of the junction left unmatched. The CDR3 nucleotides are TGTGCCAGCATTGAGGGGGCCTACCGCCTAAATAGCAATCAGCCCCAGCATTTT. It is translated as CASIEGAYRLNSNQPQHF.

The chain couples TRBV5-1 to TRBJ2-1, with TRBD2 matching over 16 bases. Germline V gives CDR1 SGHRS, CDR2 YFSETQ. J lost 7 bases, V lost 0 bases, and 7 bases had no gene match. The CDR3 runs to 18 residues. For the CDR3, the DNA is TGCGCCAGCAGCTTGGACGGGACTAGCGGGAGGGCTAGTAATGAGCAGTTCTTC. Translated: CASSLDGTSGRASNEQFF.

The chain is built from TRBV6-1 and TRBJ1-5; the match to TRBD1 covers 9 bases. Germline CDR1 MNHNS, CDR2 SASEGT. J gave up 3 bases and V 3 bases, and 3 bases lay outside the gene matches. The CDR3 is 15 residues long. The CDR3 spells CASSEGTGNNQPQHF. DNA for the CDR3: TGTGCCAGCAGTGAGGGGACAGGGAACAATCAGCCCCAGCATTTT.

The CDR3 DNA sequence: TGTGCCTGGAGTGTAATGAGTGGCAGGGGCGCTCTCCAGTACTTC. It is translated as CAWSVMSGRGALQYF. V is TRBV30 and J is TRBJ2-7, with D tentatively TRBD1 (6 bases). Germline CDR1 is GTSNPN and CDR2 is SVGIG (reference sequence). The V and J ends lost 0 bases and 10 bases respectively, with 22 bases between them. The CDR3 runs 15 residues.

The chain uses TRBV6-5 and TRBJ1-5; D may be TRBD1 (5 bases). The V gene lost 3 bases and the J gene lost 3 bases, with 9 bases spanning the gap. This CDR3 is built from 14 residues. Germline values: CDR1 MNHEY, CDR2 SVGAGI. The CDR3 region is CASSYSGVNQPQHF. CDR3 in DNA: TGTGCCAGCAGTTATTCGGGGGTCAATCAGCCCCAGCATTTT.

The CDR3 DNA reads TGCGCCAGCAGCTTGGCGGCTAGCGGGTCCCGGGTGGAAAATGAGCAGTTCTTC. This gives the protein CASSLAASGSRVENEQFF. The gene calls are TRBV5-1 and TRBJ2-1, with 8 bases that match TRBD2. CDR3 size: 18 residues. Germline V gene sequence: CDR1 SGHRS, CDR2 YFSETQ. The V segment lost 0 bases and the J segment 7 bases; nucleotides outside the gene matches: 15.

The V gene is TRBV2, the J gene TRBJ1-1; 9 positions match TRBD1. CDR1 SNHLY and CDR2 FYNNEI come from the germline V gene. This CDR3 region has 11 residues. Written as DNA, the CDR3 is TGTGCAGACAGGGGGGACACTGAAGCTTTCTTT. Amino acid sequence: CADRGDTEAFF.

This clone has a handful of counts. The chain couples TRBV29-1 to TRBJ1-2; 7 bases are shared with TRBD1. The CDR3 has 12 residues. Per the germline V gene, CDR1 is SQVTM and CDR2 is ANQGSEA. V gave up 6 bases and J gave up 6 bases; unmatched junction bases: 7. The CDR3 spells CSVGKGQHGYTF. The CDR3 DNA is TGCAGCGTCGGGAAGGGACAGCATGGCTACACCTTC.

The chain recombines TRBV2 with TRBJ2-7; TRBD1 might be the D (5 bases). The CDR3 has 14 amino acids. Deletions cut 8 bases from V and 5 bases from J, with 19 bases between. CDR1 and CDR2 (germline): SNHLY, FYNNEI. The CDR3 DNA reads TGTGCCAGCTGTCCGACAGCAGCCGTCCACGAGCAGTACTTC. Translation: CASCPTAAVHEQYF.

This rearrangement joins TRBV7-9 to TRBJ2-7; D is perhaps TRBD2 (6 bases). The CDR3 totals 11 residues. Germline V gives CDR1 SEHNR, CDR2 FQNEAQ (reference sequence). Trimming stripped 5 bases from V and 9 bases from J, with 11 bases between. CDR3: CASSRDSGQYF. The CDR3 DNA is TGTGCCAGCAGCCGGGACTCTGGGCAGTACTTC.

The chain has TRBV10-3 and TRBJ2-2; 7 nucleotides match TRBD2. The J segment lost 4 bases and the V segment lost 2 bases, leaving 7 bases of the junction unmatched. The germline CDR1 and CDR2 sequences are ENHRY and SYGVKD. This CDR3 is built from 16 residues. CDR3 bases: TGTGCCATCAGTGAGCGGGGAGGGGAAGCCACCGGGGAGCTGTTTTTT. Its protein is CAISERGGEATGELFF.

This chain connects TRBV12-3 or TRBV12-4 to TRBJ1-2; the D gene is possibly TRBD1 (5 bases). The V end lost 5 bases, the J end lost 3 bases, and 10 bases lay between the germline ends. This CDR3 is built from 13 residues. CDR3 coding DNA: TGTGCCAGCAGTCAAGGCAGGGACTATGGCTACACCTTC. It translates to CASSQGRDYGYTF.

CDR3 DNA sequence: TGTGCCAGCAGCTTCACATCCGGGACAGTGAGCACCGGGGAGCTGTTTTTT. Amino acids: CASSFTSGTVSTGELFF. The chain has TRBV11-2 and TRBJ2-2; 7 nucleotides line up with TRBD1. V dropped 3 bases and J dropped 4; count of bases not matched to a gene: 11. The CDR3 has 17 amino acids. Per the germline V gene, CDR1 is SGHAT and CDR2 is FQNNGV.